Listed here are 9 T cell receptor beta chains from one sample, sequenced in a study of control samples from healthy donors and cancer patients. TCRdb keeps only in-frame clones here, not all; method: immunoSEQ multiplex PCR. Seen here are some 410,000 clones, about 93% observed once, and the top ten hold approximately 6.3%. Material for sequencing was PBMCs. These receptor sequences come from a man aged 35-49 years with head and neck cancer.

The chain links TRBV3-1 (or the pseudogene TRBV3-2) to TRBJ1-2; 7 nucleotides match TRBD1. This CDR3 is 15 amino acids long. CDR1 is LGHDT, CDR2 YNNKEL, per germline (reference sequence). V shed 3 bases, J shed 2 bases, and the junction held 6 bases outside the gene matches. CDR3 DNA sequence: TGTGCCAGCAGCCACTCCGGGACAGCAAACTATGGCTACACCTTC. Translation gives CASSHSGTANYGYTF.

To note about this clone: Within the sample, other DNA sequences also encode this same CDR3. The V call is TRBV3-1 (or the pseudogene TRBV3-2), the J call TRBJ1-3; the D is unclear. V lost 2 bases to trimming and J lost 3 bases, with 5 bases between them. The CDR3 consists of 13 residues. Germline values: CDR1 LGHDT, CDR2 YNNKEL (reference sequence). This CDR3 reads CASSQRLGNTIYF. In DNA, the CDR3 is TGTGCCAGCAGCCAACGGCTTGGAAACACCATATATTTT.

This clone was detected only once. The chain carries TRBV5-6 and TRBJ1-2, with TRBD1 as a possible D gene (6 bases). V was pared by 1 base and J by 4 bases, with 11 bases between. Per germline, CDR1 SGHDT and CDR2 YYEEEE. This CDR3 contains 14 residues. CDR3: CASSLRGGIYGYTF. The DNA for the CDR3 is TGTGCCAGCAGCTTGAGGGGGGGTATCTATGGCTACACCTTC.

The CDR3: CASSLGGATNEKLFF. In DNA form, the CDR3 reads TGTGCCAGCAGTTTGGGGGGCGCCACTAATGAAAAACTGTTTTTT. This rearrangement joins TRBV6-5 to TRBJ1-4; a possible D gene is TRBD1 (6 bases). The CDR3 spans 15 residues. The ends were cut back, 4 bases at V and 2 bases at J, with 11 bases in the middle. Germline V gene sequence: CDR1 MNHEY, CDR2 SVGAGI.

The chain couples TRBV7-9 to TRBJ1-2; D is ambiguous. Trimming took 1 base from V and 8 from J, leaving 17 bases between them. Germline CDR1 reads SEHNR; CDR2 reads FQNEAQ (reference sequence). The CDR3 runs to 15 residues. CDR3 nucleotides: TGTGCCAGCAGCTTAGGGGAAGGCCCTCTATGGGGCTACACCTTC. This gives the protein CASSLGEGPLWGYTF.

This chain links TRBV12-3 or TRBV12-4 with TRBJ1-5; the match to TRBD1 covers 7 bases. Trimming cost V 11 bases and J 5 bases; bases outside gene matches: 9. The CDR3 length is 13 residues. CDR3 nucleotides: TGTGCCCAAGGGGGCCTGGGATATCAGCCCCAGCATTTT. This codes for CAQGGLGYQPQHF.

The genes are TRBV9 and TRBJ1-2; D uncertain. V lost 0 bases and J lost 8, with 11 bases in between. This CDR3 comprises 13 residues. Germline CDR1 reads SGDLS; CDR2 reads YYNGEE. The CDR3 protein is CASSVGPSQGYTF. CDR3 in DNA: TGTGCCAGCAGCGTAGGTCCATCTCAGGGCTACACCTTC.

V and J are TRBV7-9 and TRBJ2-7, with 7 bases matching TRBD2. The CDR3 totals 17 residues. Trimming at V came to 1 base and at J to 0 bases, leaving 9 bases not matched to a gene. Germline values: CDR1 SEHNR, CDR2 FQNEAQ (reference sequence). CDR3 DNA: TGTGCCAGCAGCTTAGTTTCAGCGGGGCGCAGCTCCTACGAGCAGTACTTC. Translated, it gives CASSLVSAGRSSYEQYF.

The chain is built from TRBV12-3 or TRBV12-4 and TRBJ2-2, with D unresolved. Trimming took 3 bases from V and 3 from J, leaving 5 bases between them. This CDR3 is 13 amino acids long. The CDR3 nucleotides are TGTGCCAGCAGTTTTGTGGACACCGGGGAGCTGTTTTTT. This gives the protein CASSFVDTGELFF.